Presented here are 23 T cell receptor beta chains from one specimen sequenced in a study of T cell responses to AZD1222 COVID-19 vaccine. Only in-frame clones appear in the TCRdb table, and some are missing; sequencing was by immunoSEQ multiplex PCR. There are about 48,000 clones in the sample; approximately 91% occur only once, and over 4% lies in the top ten. Sequencing was performed on peripheral blood, taken 28 days after the second AZD1222 dose. These TCRs come from an adult who received the AZD1222 COVID-19 vaccine.

The chain is built from TRBV6-1 and TRBJ2-1; either TRBD1 or TRBD2 may supply D (6 bases each). The CDR3 is 15 residues long. V gave up 1 base and J gave up 3 bases, with 10 bases separating them. Germline V lookup: CDR1 MNHNS, CDR2 SASEGT. CDR3 in amino acids: CASSEGQEGYNEQFF. DNA for the CDR3: TGTGCCAGCAGTGAAGGACAGGAGGGCTACAATGAGCAGTTCTTC.

The chain uses TRBV27 and TRBJ2-1, with TRBD2 identical over 16 bases. V shed 5 bases and J 3 bases; nucleotides not matched to a gene: 7. This CDR3 region has 18 residues. CDR1 MNHEY and CDR2 SMNVEV come from the germline V gene (reference sequence). DNA for the CDR3: TGTGCCAGCAGTCTCTCCGGGACTAGCGGGGGGGTCTACAATGAGCAGTTCTTC. This codes for CASSLSGTSGGVYNEQFF.

A word on this clone: An end of the junction differs from the germline gene, which may be a read error. The chain is built from TRBV6-5 and TRBJ2-1, with a weak D call TRBD2 (5 bases). The CDR3 has 12 residues. Germline CDR1 and CDR2: MNHEY and SVGAGI. CDR3 sequence: CASSPDGNGQFF. The CDR3 DNA sequence: TGTGCCAGCAGCCCGGACGGGAATGGGCAGTTCTTC.

Details on this clone: The junction shows a germline mismatch at one end, possibly a read error. The CDR3 protein is CASSRGGGNQPQHF. CDR3 nucleotide sequence: TGTGCCAGCAGCCGCGGGGGGGGCAACCAGCCCCAGCATTTT. The gene calls are TRBV28 and TRBJ1-5; tentative D call: TRBD1 (6 bases). Per the germline V gene, CDR1 is MDHEN and CDR2 is SYDVKM. The CDR3 has 14 residues.

V usage is TRBV3-1 (or the pseudogene TRBV3-2) and J usage is TRBJ2-1; 8 nucleotides align to TRBD2. V lost 1 base and J lost 5; bases outside the gene matches: 4. This CDR3 comprises 15 residues. Germline CDR1 LGHDT, CDR2 YNNKEL (reference sequence). CDR3 sequence (DNA): TGTGCCAGCAGCCAAGCGGGGACTAGAAACAATGAGCAGTTCTTC. Protein: CASSQAGTRNNEQFF.

The V and J genes are TRBV7-9 and TRBJ2-3, with D perhaps matching TRBD2 (5 bases). V was cut by 7 bases and J by 0 bases, with 17 bases left in between. The germline V gene encodes CDR1 SEHNR and CDR2 FQNEAQ (reference sequence). The CDR3 runs to 16 residues. Here the CDR3 DNA reads TGTGCCAGCATCGAATTCGGTGGACTCAGCACAGATACGCAGTATTTT. It yields the protein CASIEFGGLSTDTQYF.

V is TRBV20-1 and J is TRBJ2-5; 10 bases align to TRBD2. From germline, CDR1 is DFQATT and CDR2 SNEGSKA (reference sequence). This CDR3 has 14 residues. With V trimmed by 3 bases and J by 1 base, 2 bases remained unmatched. The chain's CDR3 is CSASLAGVQETQYF. DNA for the CDR3: TGCAGTGCTAGTCTAGCGGGGGTCCAAGAGACCCAGTACTTC.

This chain connects TRBV7-9 to TRBJ2-7; 7 nucleotides match TRBD2. The germline V gene encodes CDR1 SEHNR and CDR2 FQNEAQ (reference sequence). There are 15 residues in the CDR3. After removal of 5 bases from V and 9 bases from J, the junction contained 16 bases not matched to a gene. The CDR3 sequence: CASSTSPAGKAGQYF. CDR3 DNA sequence: TGTGCCAGCAGCACCTCCCCAGCGGGGAAAGCCGGGCAGTACTTC.

The rearrangement joins TRBV19 to TRBJ2-5; D may correspond to TRBD1 or TRBD2 (5 bases each). The CDR3 sequence is 14 residues long. Germline V gives CDR1 LNHDA, CDR2 SQIVND (reference sequence). V was clipped by 6 bases and J by 7 bases, with 18 bases between them. The CDR3 loop is CASRPGPVRGTQYF. For the CDR3, the DNA is TGTGCCAGTAGGCCAGGACCCGTGAGGGGGACCCAGTACTTC. The complete variable domain, with remaining parts taken from reference TRBV19 and TRBJ2-5, reads DGGITQSPKYLFRKEGQNVTLSCEQNLNHDAMYWYRQDPGQGLRLIYYSQIVNDFQKGDIAEGYSVSREKKESFPLTVTSAQKNPTAFYLCASRPGPVRGTQYFGPGTRLLVL.

The V and J genes are TRBV2 and TRBJ1-5, with 11 bases identical to TRBD1. CDR1 is SNHLY and CDR2 is FYNNEI in the germline V gene. Unmatched junction bases numbered 7, after V lost 1 base and J lost 2 bases. This CDR3 is built from 18 residues. The CDR3 nucleotides read TGTGCCAGCAGTGAAGGGACAGGGGGCTTGCGGGGCAATCAGCCCCAGCATTTT. This translates into CASSEGTGGLRGNQPQHF.

This clone turned up a few times. This sequence joins TRBV19 and TRBJ2-1; D gene unclear. CDR3 length: 11 amino acids. Germline V gene data show CDR1 as LNHDA and CDR2 as SQIVND (reference sequence). Trimming took off 1 base at V and 7 bases at J, with 2 bases between the two ends. This CDR3 reads CASSIANEQFF. For the CDR3, the DNA is TGTGCCAGTAGTATAGCGAATGAGCAGTTCTTC.

The chain has TRBV7-5 and TRBJ2-1. TRBV7-5 is annotated as a pseudogene. The CDR3 is 10 amino acids. The CDR3 protein is CATRIPEQFF. Written as DNA, the CDR3 is TGTGCCACCCGGATCCCTGAGCAGTTCTTC.

The chain employs TRBV2 and TRBJ2-7, with 9 bases fitting TRBD2. The germline V gene has CDR1 SNHLY and CDR2 FYNNEI. The CDR3 extends over 14 amino acids. V lost 4 bases and J lost 2; bases outside the gene matches: 3. CDR3 bases: TGTGCCAGCAGTGTCGTAGCGGGGGCCTACGAGCAGTACTTC. The encoded protein is CASSVVAGAYEQYF.

The chain employs TRBV18 and TRBJ2-7; 7 nucleotides line up with TRBD2. This CDR3 is built from 15 residues. The V and J ends lost 2 bases and 2 bases, in that order; junction bases with no gene match: 6. Germline assignment: CDR1 KGHSH and CDR2 LQKENI. The CDR3 DNA sequence: TGTGCCAGCTCACCATCGCTAGCGGAACCCTACGAGCAGTACTTC. Translating it yields CASSPSLAEPYEQYF. The variable domain in full, completed from reference TRBV18 and TRBJ2-7, reads NAGVMQNPRHLVRRRGQEARLRCSPMKGHSHVYWYRQLPEEGLKFMVYLQKENIIDESGMPKERFSAEFPKEGPSILRIQQVVRGDSAAYFCASSPSLAEPYEQYFGPGTRLTVT.

The gene calls are TRBV18 and TRBJ1-1; D gene uncertain. Trimming cost V 3 bases and J 0 bases, with 8 bases left between them. The CDR3 covers 14 residues. Germline CDR1 reads KGHSH; CDR2 reads LQKENI. CDR3 DNA: TGTGCCAGCTCACCTCCTTATGTGAACACTGAAGCTTTCTTT. Translation: CASSPPYVNTEAFF.

V is TRBV28 and J is TRBJ2-2; 7 nucleotides match TRBD1. The CDR3 length is 15 residues. V dropped 5 bases and J dropped 8; count of bases not matched to a gene: 11. Germline V gene sequence: CDR1 MDHEN, CDR2 SYDVKM. The CDR3 spells CASSLGYRGEGELFF. DNA for the CDR3: TGTGCCAGCAGTCTTGGGTACAGGGGAGAAGGGGAGCTGTTTTTT.

This chain connects TRBV28 to TRBJ2-1; D possibly uses TRBD1 or TRBD2 (5 bases each). V was cut by 8 bases and J by 2 bases, with 13 bases left in between. Per the germline V gene, CDR1 is MDHEN and CDR2 is SYDVKM. CDR3 length: 14 amino acids. The CDR3 DNA reads TGTGCCAGCCGGTTCAGGGACGCCTACAATGAGCAGTTCTTC. It encodes CASRFRDAYNEQFF.

The V and J genes are TRBV19 and TRBJ2-3; no reliable D call. V gave up 10 bases and J gave up 1 base, with 12 bases separating them. Germline V CDR1 and CDR2: LNHDA, SQIVND (reference sequence). The CDR3 has 13 amino acids. Here the CDR3 reads CATHGLRTDTQYF. The CDR3 DNA sequence: TGTGCCACCCATGGGCTCCGCACAGATACGCAGTATTTT.

The rearrangement joins TRBV5-4 to TRBJ1-3; 8 nucleotides agree with TRBD1. Per the germline V gene, CDR1 is SGHNT and CDR2 is YYREEE (reference sequence). The junction had 10 bases not matched to a gene; V was cut back by 0 bases and J by 2 bases. CDR3 length: 18 amino acids. CDR3 residues: CASSLDGRGPSAGNTIYF. The CDR3 nucleotides read TGTGCCAGCAGCTTGGATGGCAGGGGGCCGAGCGCTGGAAACACCATATATTTT.

The gene calls are TRBV7-2 and TRBJ2-5; either TRBD1 or TRBD2 may supply D (6 bases each). CDR3 length: 15 amino acids. With 6 bases removed from V and 6 bases from J, the gap between germline ends came to 20 bases. The germline gives CDR1 SGHTA, CDR2 FQGNSA. The chain's CDR3 is CASSPGAGGAQTQYF. CDR3 bases: TGTGCCAGCAGTCCAGGAGCCGGGGGCGCCCAGACCCAGTACTTC.

The chain links TRBV4-2 to TRBJ1-4; D is uncertain. Germline V CDR1 and CDR2: LGHNA, YNFKEQ. Trimming cost V 0 bases and J 7 bases, with 12 bases left between them. CDR3 length: 15 amino acids. The CDR3 region has the DNA TGTGCCAGCAGCCAAGATAGGCAGCGTGGTGAAAAACTGTTTTTT. Amino acids: CASSQDRQRGEKLFF.

The CDR3 spells CASSLDRRYGYTF. CDR3 nucleotides: TGTGCCAGCAGCCTGGACAGGAGGTATGGCTACACCTTC. The chain carries TRBV7-8 and TRBJ1-2; 7 bases agree with TRBD1. V trimming: 5 bases; J trimming: 5 bases; junction bases outside the gene matches: 5. The CDR3 has 13 residues. The germline CDR1 and CDR2 sequences are SGHVS and FQNEAQ.

The chain has TRBV15 and TRBJ2-1; 7 bases match TRBD2. J gave up 12 bases and V 5 bases, and 7 bases lay outside the gene matches. CDR3 length: 12 residues. CDR1 and CDR2 from the germline V gene are LNHNV and YYDKDF (reference sequence). The CDR3 DNA sequence: TGTGCCACCAGCCCGCGGGGGAGCAGGCAGTTCTTC. The encoded protein is CATSPRGSRQFF.